This entry lists 21 T cell receptor beta chains sequenced from one sample in a study of response to subunit inactivated influenza vaccine. TCRdb re-called the RT-PCR reads with MiXCR, one entry per CDR3 protein. The table records roughly 760,000 distinct CDR3 sequences, less than 25% of them present only once. The sequences come from PBMCs from blood, collected 4 to 6 days after vaccination. All receptors derive from a man between 50 and 59 years old who received an inactivated influenza vaccine.

The chain combines TRBV5-1 with TRBJ2-2, with a tentative D call TRBD2 (5 bases). Germline loops: CDR1 SGHRS, CDR2 YFSETQ. Deletions cut 7 bases from V and 8 bases from J, with 18 bases between. The CDR3 is made up of 14 amino acids. The CDR3 region has the DNA TGCGCCAGCTCCATCTCCGGGAAAACGGGGGAGCTGTTTTTT. It encodes CASSISGKTGELFF.

This clonotype was counted only a few times. The chain carries TRBV6-5 and TRBJ2-1; TRBD1 matches 11 bases. V was clipped by 4 bases and J by 7 bases; unmatched bases: 6. The CDR3 is 15 amino acids. Germline values: CDR1 MNHEY, CDR2 SVGAGI. CDR3 sequence (DNA): TGTGCCAGCAGTTTACGGGACAGGGGGTGGAATGAGCAGTTCTTC. Translation: CASSLRDRGWNEQFF.

The V gene is TRBV6-2 or TRBV6-3, the J gene TRBJ2-1, with TRBD2 matching over 9 bases. CDR3 length: 15 residues. V gave up 8 bases and J gave up 8 bases; unmatched junction bases: 13. Looked up from germline, CDR1 is MNHEY and CDR2 is SVGEGT. The CDR3 region is CASLGLSGRPYEQFF. The CDR3 coding sequence is TGTGCCAGCCTGGGGCTGAGCGGGAGGCCGTATGAGCAGTTCTTC.

In its sample, this clonotype was seen a few times. The chain is built from TRBV12-3 or TRBV12-4 and TRBJ1-1; no reliable D call. Trimming took off 3 bases at V and 5 bases at J, with 7 bases between the two ends. This CDR3 has 12 residues. CDR3 sequence reads: CASSLLRTEAFF. The CDR3 DNA sequence: TGTGCCAGCAGTTTGCTCCGGACTGAAGCTTTCTTT.

The chain recombines TRBV9 with TRBJ2-1; D might be TRBD1 (6 bases). Germline assignment: CDR1 SGDLS and CDR2 YYNGEE. Between the trimmed V and J ends, which lost 0 bases and 1 base, there was a span of 11 bases. The CDR3 totals 16 residues. The CDR3 DNA sequence: TGTGCCAGCAGCGTAGGGACAGTGGTATCCTACAATGAGCAGTTCTTC. The encoded protein is CASSVGTVVSYNEQFF.

V gene TRBV25-1 combines with J gene TRBJ2-1; no definite D call. The CDR3 covers 16 residues. With 5 bases removed from V and 0 bases from J, the gap between germline ends came to 14 bases. Germline V gene lookup returns CDR1 MGHDK and CDR2 SYGVNS. CDR3 in amino acids: CASSKQPASSYNEQFF. CDR3 nucleotides: TGTGCCAGCAGTAAACAGCCGGCGAGCTCCTACAATGAGCAGTTCTTC.

This clonotype came up a few times. The rearrangement joins TRBV11-2 to TRBJ2-7, with 7 bases fitting TRBD2. The V and J ends lost 3 bases and 4 bases, in that order; junction bases with no gene match: 12. The CDR3 is 16 amino acids. CDR1 and CDR2 (germline): SGHAT, FQNNGV. The chain's CDR3 is CASSFGAGVSPYEQYF. CDR3 nucleotide sequence: TGTGCCAGCAGCTTTGGGGCGGGAGTTTCTCCTTACGAGCAGTACTTC.

Remarks on this clonotype: The junction does not match germline at one end; this may be a read error. V is TRBV20-1 and J is TRBJ2-1, with 11 bases that match TRBD2. The CDR3 extends over 14 amino acids. CDR1 is DFQATT, CDR2 SNEGSKA, per germline (reference sequence). The CDR3 sequence: CSAVLAGGRGEQLF. In DNA form, the CDR3 reads TGCAGTGCTGTGCTAGCGGGGGGCCGGGGTGAGCAGCTCTTC.

This clonotype was seen only a few times. The CDR3 DNA reads as TGTGCCAGTAGTATAGCCGGACGGACTATGCGTAGCTCACCCCTCCACTTT. It specifies CASSIAGRTMRSSPLHF. V usage is TRBV19 and J usage is TRBJ1-6; D is uncertain. The CDR3 is 17 residues long. Germline V gene sequence: CDR1 LNHDA, CDR2 SQIVND (reference sequence). Trimming removed 1 base at V and 10 bases at J, with 20 bases between.

The table lists this clonotype with a count of one. The chain is built from TRBV28 and TRBJ2-1; perhaps TRBD2 as D (7 bases). This CDR3 has 17 amino acids. Per the germline V gene, CDR1 is MDHEN and CDR2 is SYDVKM. Between the trimmed V and J ends, which lost 1 base and 12 bases, there was a span of 25 bases. In DNA form, the CDR3 reads TGTGCCAGCAGTTTATTCCTTCGGGGGGCCGGCCCCCTTGGGCAGTTCTTC. Its translation: CASSLFLRGAGPLGQFF.

This rearrangement joins TRBV5-1 to TRBJ2-7, with 7 bases lining up with TRBD2. V shed 2 bases and J 3 bases; nucleotides not matched to a gene: 8. The germline V gene has CDR1 SGHRS and CDR2 YFSETQ. The CDR3 length is 15 residues. This chain's CDR3 is CASSFSLGGNYEQYF. The CDR3 DNA reads as TGCGCCAGCAGCTTCTCATTGGGAGGGAACTACGAGCAGTACTTC.

The V gene is TRBV7-9, the J gene TRBJ2-7, with D tentatively TRBD1 (6 bases). The CDR3 sequence is 15 residues long. Germline V gene lookup returns CDR1 SEHNR and CDR2 FQNEAQ (reference sequence). Trimming cost V 0 bases and J 4 bases, with 13 bases left between them. CDR3 amino acids: CASSLAGTLAYEQYF. As DNA, the CDR3 is TGTGCCAGCAGCTTAGCAGGGACACTCGCGTACGAGCAGTACTTC.

The chain joins TRBV5-4 to TRBJ2-3; maybe TRBD1 (6 bases). Trimming took off 3 bases at V and 0 bases at J, with 11 bases between the two ends. The CDR3 sequence is 15 residues long. Germline CDR1 SGHNT, CDR2 YYREEE (reference sequence). For the CDR3, the DNA is TGTGCCAGCAGCTCTCGGGACACCAGCACAGATACGCAGTATTTT. Protein: CASSSRDTSTDTQYF.

V usage is TRBV4-3 and J usage is TRBJ2-2; 10 bases map to TRBD2. The CDR3 is 15 amino acids. V trimming: 0 bases; J trimming: 6 bases; junction bases outside the gene matches: 1. CDR1 and CDR2 from the germline V gene are LGHNA and YSLEER. The CDR3 coding sequence is TGCGCCAGCAGCCAAGATAGCGGGGGGCCCGGGGAGCTGTTTTTT. Translation: CASSQDSGGPGELFF.

The V gene is TRBV11-1, the J gene TRBJ2-3; 7 nucleotides match TRBD1. V lost 5 bases to trimming and J lost 10 bases; unmatched junction nucleotides: 6. The CDR3 loop spans 12 amino acids. Germline values: CDR1 SGHAT, CDR2 FQDESV (reference sequence). The CDR3 DNA follows: TGTGCCAGCAGCCCGACAGGGTTCTCGCAGTATTTT. Translated: CASSPTGFSQYF.

This sequence joins TRBV20-1 and TRBJ2-1; 7 bases fit TRBD1. Germline-derived CDR1 and CDR2 are DFQATT and SNEGSKA (reference sequence). The CDR3 has 15 amino acids. V was clipped by 0 bases and J by 4 bases; unmatched bases: 6. The CDR3 DNA sequence: TGCAGTGCTAGAGATTATCAGGGGGATTACAATGAGCAGTTCTTC. This encodes CSARDYQGDYNEQFF.

The rearrangement uses TRBV15 and TRBJ2-1, with a weak D call TRBD1 (5 bases). The CDR3 runs to 14 residues. The germline CDR1 and CDR2 sequences are LNHNV and YYDKDF (reference sequence). Trimming took off 8 bases at V and 5 bases at J, with 16 bases between the two ends. The CDR3, as DNA: TGTGCCACCGAGCCGTCAGGGCTACACAATGAGCAGTTCTTC. Translated, it gives CATEPSGLHNEQFF.

Only a few counts were recorded for this clonotype. The V gene is TRBV20-1, the J gene TRBJ2-2, with 7 nucleotides matching TRBD2. J lost 6 bases, V lost 1 base, and 5 bases had no gene match. The germline CDR1 and CDR2 sequences are DFQATT and SNEGSKA (reference sequence). This CDR3 region has 14 residues. DNA of the CDR3: TGCAGTGCTAGAGGGAGCCTAGCGGCCGGGGAGCTGTTTTTT. Residues: CSARGSLAAGELFF.

This clonotype was observed a few times. The chain recombines TRBV7-9 with TRBJ1-1; D not resolved. Germline CDR1 SEHNR, CDR2 FQNEAQ (reference sequence). V lost 4 bases, J lost 7 bases, and 19 bases lay in between. This CDR3 contains 15 residues. The CDR3 DNA sequence: TGTGCCAGCAGCTCCCCAGATCGGAGTAGAAATGAAGCTTTCTTT. Protein sequence: CASSSPDRSRNEAFF.

This sequence joins TRBV7-6 and TRBJ2-7; D could derive from TRBD1 or TRBD2 (5 bases each). The CDR3 totals 16 residues. The V gene lost 5 bases and the J gene lost 2 bases, with 19 bases spanning the gap. Germline V CDR1 and CDR2: SGHVS, FNYEAQ. CDR3 nucleotide sequence: TGTGCCAGCAGCCCCCGGGGCCCAGCGTTCACCTACGAGCAGTACTTC. Its protein product is CASSPRGPAFTYEQYF.

This clonotype showed up just a few times. This sequence joins TRBV4-3 and TRBJ1-2; D possibly corresponds to TRBD1 (5 bases). Germline lookup yields CDR1 LGHNA and CDR2 YSLEER. The CDR3 extends over 15 amino acids. Trimming stripped 0 bases from V and 3 bases from J, with 11 bases between. CDR3 nucleotides: TGCGCCAGCAGCCAAGATCCGCCAGGGTACTATGGCTACACCTTC. Its protein is CASSQDPPGYYGYTF.